This passage covers 22 T cell receptor beta chains from one sample sequenced in a study of cytomegalovirus exposure and HLA in healthy donors. Method: immunoSEQ multiplex PCR; TCRdb's copy keeps in-frame clones and lacks some. The top ten hold 5.5% to 7% of the sample, which has around 98,000 clones, roughly 87% seen once. Sequenced sample: PBMCs. These receptors all stem from a man aged 18 to 29 in good health and CMV-seropositive.

The gene calls are TRBV28 and TRBJ2-5; TRBD2 aligns across 8 bases. The CDR3 is 16 residues long. From germline, CDR1 is MDHEN and CDR2 SYDVKM. Trimming took 1 base from V and 5 from J; bases not matched to a gene: 9. CDR3 in DNA: TGTGCCAGCAGTTTATTTGCAGCGGGAGCCGGTGAGACCCAGTACTTC. It specifies CASSLFAAGAGETQYF.

CDR3 bases: TGCGCCAGCAGCCAAGGAGTTATATGGTATAGCGGGAGTTCTTTATCCCCCGGGGAGCTGTTTTTT. It encodes CASSQGVIWYSGSSLSPGELFF. The J gene is TRBJ2-2, the V gene TRBV4-3; the match to TRBD2 covers 9 bases. The CDR3 spans 22 residues. Trimming removed 1 base from V and 6 bases from J; junction bases left unmatched: 24. CDR1 is LGHNA and CDR2 is YSLEER in the germline V gene.

This clone was found a few times. The J gene is TRBJ2-1, the V gene TRBV6-1; TRBD1 might be the D (5 bases). Deletions cut 1 base from V and 12 bases from J, with 7 bases between. This CDR3 spans 11 amino acids. Germline V CDR1 and CDR2: MNHNS, SASEGT. In nucleotides, the CDR3 is TGTGCCAGCAGTGAAGTCACAGGGCAGTTCTTC. Translation gives CASSEVTGQFF.

The V and J genes are TRBV27 and TRBJ2-1; D is uncertain. The CDR3 loop spans 15 amino acids. The germline V gene has CDR1 MNHEY and CDR2 SMNVEV (reference sequence). Between the trimmed V and J ends, which lost 2 bases and 4 bases, there was a span of 12 bases. The CDR3 spells CASSLDPPRYNEQFF. Here the CDR3 DNA reads TGTGCCAGCAGTTTAGACCCCCCTAGATACAATGAGCAGTTCTTC.

The V call is TRBV7-2, the J call TRBJ1-2; 8 bases agree with TRBD1. Losses at the gene ends were 2 bases for V and 2 bases for J; bases not matched to a gene: 4. CDR1 SGHTA and CDR2 FQGNSA come from the germline V gene. CDR3 length: 15 amino acids. The CDR3 is CASSLWDRINYGYTF. CDR3 sequence (DNA): TGTGCCAGCAGCTTATGGGACAGGATCAACTATGGCTACACCTTC.

The chain employs TRBV28 and TRBJ2-7; weak D call: TRBD1 (6 bases). This CDR3 has 16 residues. The V end was cut by 1 base, the J end by 2 bases, with 15 bases between. CDR1 and CDR2 from the germline V gene are MDHEN and SYDVKM. CDR3 DNA sequence: TGTGCCAGCAGTTTATCCCCCCTAGGGACAACCTACGAGCAGTACTTC. Translated: CASSLSPLGTTYEQYF.

The chain combines TRBV27 with TRBJ2-7; 11 nucleotides line up with TRBD2. Germline values: CDR1 MNHEY, CDR2 SMNVEV (reference sequence). The CDR3 is made up of 15 amino acids. With V trimmed by 4 bases and J by 2 bases, 4 bases remained unmatched. CDR3 region: CASSSGLAVTYEQYF. The CDR3 DNA reads as TGTGCCAGCAGTTCGGGACTAGCGGTAACCTACGAGCAGTACTTC.

This clone was detected a few times. The CDR3 region is CASSVTGGYEQYF. DNA for the CDR3: TGTGCCAGCAGCGTAACAGGGGGCTACGAGCAGTACTTC. V is TRBV9 and J is TRBJ2-7, with TRBD1 matching over 8 bases. This CDR3 contains 13 residues. V trimming: 1 base; J trimming: 3 bases; junction bases outside the gene matches: 0. CDR1 is SGDLS and CDR2 is YYNGEE in the germline V gene.

The rearrangement uses TRBV5-1 and TRBJ2-7; TRBD2 matches 7 bases. J gave up 0 bases and V 5 bases, and 5 bases lay outside the gene matches. This CDR3 has 14 amino acids. Germline loops: CDR1 SGHRS, CDR2 YFSETQ. The CDR3 loop reads CASSGGSGSYEQYF. The CDR3 DNA reads TGCGCCAGCAGTGGCGGGAGCGGCTCCTACGAGCAGTACTTC.

This clone appeared a few times. The gene calls are TRBV6-1 and TRBJ1-4; the match to TRBD1 covers 8 bases. Germline assignment: CDR1 MNHNS and CDR2 SASEGT. V shed 1 base and J 8 bases; nucleotides not matched to a gene: 3. This CDR3 has 14 residues. The CDR3 region is CASSEEGTGEKLFF. The DNA of the CDR3 is TGTGCCAGCAGTGAAGAAGGGACAGGCGAAAAACTGTTTTTT.

The chain couples TRBV7-9 to TRBJ1-4; 7 positions match TRBD1. Trimming took 4 bases from V and 6 from J; bases not matched to a gene: 5. This CDR3 has 14 residues. Germline assignment: CDR1 SEHNR and CDR2 FQNEAQ (reference sequence). This CDR3 is CASSSQGGHEKLFF. CDR3 bases: TGTGCCAGCAGCTCTCAAGGGGGCCATGAAAAACTGTTTTTT.

V is TRBV9 and J is TRBJ1-6; D gene uncertain. Between the trimmed V and J ends, which lost 3 bases and 15 bases, there was a span of 16 bases. The CDR3 is 13 residues long. In germline, CDR1 is SGDLS, CDR2 YYNGEE. The CDR3, as DNA: TGTGCCAGCAGCGCCGGGGTTGCTCCGCTCCTCCACTTT. Encoded protein: CASSAGVAPLLHF.

The V gene is TRBV19, the J gene TRBJ1-1; TRBD1 might be the D (5 bases). CDR1 LNHDA and CDR2 SQIVND come from the germline V gene (reference sequence). V lost 6 bases and J 2 bases, leaving 13 bases between the germline ends. This CDR3 comprises 14 residues. The CDR3 region has the DNA TGTGCCAGTAGACCTGACAGACTCAACACTGAAGCTTTCTTT. Translating it yields CASRPDRLNTEAFF.

The CDR3 loop is CASSLVGQGLPTNEKLFF. The CDR3 DNA sequence: TGTGCCAGCAGCTTGGTCGGGCAGGGGCTGCCAACTAATGAAAAACTGTTTTTT. This sequence joins TRBV5-8 and TRBJ1-4; D is perhaps TRBD1 (6 bases). The CDR3 spans 18 residues. Trimming removed 0 bases at V and 0 bases at J, with 15 bases between. Germline V gene sequence: CDR1 SGHTS, CDR2 YDEGEE.

This chain joins TRBV5-1 and TRBJ1-2; D uncertain. Germline values: CDR1 SGHRS, CDR2 YFSETQ. V was trimmed by 0 bases and J by 4 bases, leaving 7 bases between them. The CDR3 covers 13 residues. CDR3 nucleotide sequence: TGCGCCAGCAGCTTGGCGTTGAGCTATGGCTACACCTTC. It is translated as CASSLALSYGYTF.

V is TRBV7-2 and J is TRBJ2-1; TRBD2 matches at 11 bases. There are 17 residues in the CDR3. Unmatched junction bases numbered 10, after V lost 1 base and J lost 8 bases. CDR1 is SGHTA, CDR2 FQGNSA, per germline. The CDR3 nucleotides read TGTGCCAGCAGCTTAGTAGCGGGAGGGTCAGGTCCTTATGAGCAGTTCTTC. It is translated as CASSLVAGGSGPYEQFF.

The CDR3 reads CASSTTGFEQYF. The CDR3 DNA reads as TGTGCCAGCAGCACTACAGGGTTCGAGCAGTACTTC. The V call is TRBV6-5, the J call TRBJ2-7, with a possible D match to TRBD1 (6 bases). CDR3 length: 12 residues. V lost 6 bases, J lost 6 bases, and 12 bases lay in between. The germline CDR1 and CDR2 sequences are MNHEY and SVGAGI.

The chain is built from TRBV19 and TRBJ2-7, with a possible D match to TRBD1 (5 bases). The germline V gene encodes CDR1 LNHDA and CDR2 SQIVND (reference sequence). Trimming stripped 3 bases from V and 3 bases from J, with 15 bases between. CDR3 length equals 15 residues. The CDR3, as DNA: TGTGCCAGTAGTATCAGGGCAGAGAGAAACTACGAGCAGTACTTC. This encodes CASSIRAERNYEQYF.

The chain joins TRBV2 to TRBJ2-1; TRBD2 is a possible D gene (5 bases). V shed 6 bases and J shed 2 bases, with 20 bases lying between them. CDR3 size: 17 residues. CDR1 is SNHLY and CDR2 is FYNNEI in the germline V gene. CDR3 in DNA: TGTGCCAGCAGCATGGACCTGATCGGGGATACCTACAATGAGCAGTTCTTC. Translating it yields CASSMDLIGDTYNEQFF.

The CDR3 DNA follows: TGTGCCAGCAGCCCTACAGGGAACACCGGGGAGCTGTTTTTT. Translation: CASSPTGNTGELFF. The rearrangement joins TRBV14 to TRBJ2-2, with a weak D call TRBD1 (5 bases). This CDR3 spans 14 amino acids. V was pared by 4 bases and J by 1 base, with 7 bases between. CDR1 SGHDN and CDR2 FVKESK come from the germline V gene.

V and J are TRBV28 and TRBJ2-7, with unresolved D. The CDR3 consists of 13 residues. Germline V CDR1 and CDR2: MDHEN, SYDVKM. The V gene lost 5 bases and the J gene lost 2 bases, with 10 bases spanning the gap. The CDR3 reads CASSPPQTYEQYF. The CDR3 region has the DNA TGTGCCAGCAGTCCCCCCCAGACCTACGAGCAGTACTTC.

The genes are TRBV19 and TRBJ2-4, with 9 bases lining up with TRBD1. Trimming removed 11 bases from V and 3 bases from J; junction bases left unmatched: 8. The CDR3 contains 14 residues. CDR1 is LNHDA, CDR2 SQIVND, per germline (reference sequence). The CDR3 protein is CALLRQGDKNIQYF. The CDR3 DNA is TGTGCCCTCCTAAGACAGGGGGACAAAAACATTCAGTACTTC. Full variable domain (rest looked up from reference TRBV19 and TRBJ2-4): DGGITQSPKYLFRKEGQNVTLSCEQNLNHDAMYWYRQDPGQGLRLIYYSQIVNDFQKGDIAEGYSVSREKKESFPLTVTSAQKNPTAFYLCALLRQGDKNIQYFGAGTRLSVL.